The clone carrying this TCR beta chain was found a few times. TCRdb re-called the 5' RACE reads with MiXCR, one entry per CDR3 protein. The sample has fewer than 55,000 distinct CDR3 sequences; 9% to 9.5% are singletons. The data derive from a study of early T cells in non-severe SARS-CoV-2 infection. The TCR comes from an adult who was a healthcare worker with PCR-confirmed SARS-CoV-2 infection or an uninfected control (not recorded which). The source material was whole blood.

The CDR3 nucleotides read TGCAGCGCCGAGCGATTCGACACCGGGGAGCTGTTTTTT. Its protein is CSAERFDTGELFF. The V and J genes are TRBV29-1 and TRBJ2-2; the D is unclear. CDR1 and CDR2 (germline): SQVTM, ANQGSEA. This CDR3 is built from 13 residues. Trimming left V 7 bases short and J 3 bases short, with 12 bases between.